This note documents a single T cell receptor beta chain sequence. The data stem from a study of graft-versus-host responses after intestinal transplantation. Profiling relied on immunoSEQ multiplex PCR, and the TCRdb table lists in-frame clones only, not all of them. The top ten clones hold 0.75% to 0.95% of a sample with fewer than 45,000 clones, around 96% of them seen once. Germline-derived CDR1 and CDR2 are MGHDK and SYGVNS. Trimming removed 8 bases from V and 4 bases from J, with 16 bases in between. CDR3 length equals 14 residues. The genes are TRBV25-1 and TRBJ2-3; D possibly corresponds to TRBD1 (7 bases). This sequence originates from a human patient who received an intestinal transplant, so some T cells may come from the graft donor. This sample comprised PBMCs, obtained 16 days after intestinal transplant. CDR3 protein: CASLQGGEPDTQYF. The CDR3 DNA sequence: TGTGCCAGCCTCCAGGGGGGAGAACCAGATACGCAGTATTTT.